A single sample is the source of the 18 T cell receptor beta chains below, sequenced in a study of cytomegalovirus exposure and HLA in healthy donors. The PCR made use of 60 Vbeta and 13 Jbeta primers. TCRdb's copy holds only in-frame clones and misses some; the assay was immunoSEQ multiplex PCR. This repertoire includes some 110,000 clones. Sequencing used PBMCs. These receptors were taken from a man aged 35 to 55 in good health and CMV-seropositive.

The chain recombines TRBV28 with TRBJ2-2; TRBD2 agrees at 16 bases. The V segment lost 4 bases and the J segment 5 bases; nucleotides outside the gene matches: 13. Looked up from germline, CDR1 is MDHEN and CDR2 is SYDVKM. CDR3 length equals 20 residues. The CDR3: CASSSYSGTSGRAWTGELFF. In DNA, the CDR3 is TGTGCCAGCAGTTCCTATTCCGGGACTAGCGGGAGGGCCTGGACCGGGGAGCTGTTTTTT.

The chain joins TRBV6-4 to TRBJ1-5; D not certain. The germline V gene encodes CDR1 MRHNA and CDR2 SNTAGT. The ends were cut back, 6 bases at V and 10 bases at J, with 7 bases in the middle. The CDR3 contains 10 residues. For the CDR3, the DNA is TGTGCCAGCAGCAGATTTCCCCAGCATTTT. The encoded protein is CASSRFPQHF.

The rearrangement links TRBV30 to TRBJ1-2; TRBD1 matches 7 bases. This CDR3 contains 14 residues. Germline V gene data show CDR1 as GTSNPN and CDR2 as SVGIG (reference sequence). With 0 bases clipped from V and 4 bases from J, the junction kept 5 bases outside the gene matches. CDR3 sequence: CAWSVGGSGYGYTF. CDR3 in DNA: TGTGCCTGGAGTGTAGGGGGCTCGGGCTATGGCTACACCTTC.

This chain links TRBV5-1 with TRBJ2-7; 8 bases line up with TRBD1. CDR3 length: 14 amino acids. V dropped 10 bases and J dropped 3; count of bases not matched to a gene: 12. Germline V gene data show CDR1 as SGHRS and CDR2 as YFSETQ. The CDR3 DNA sequence: TGCGCCCCCTCCTTTGGGACAGGCGTCTACGAGCAGTACTTC. Residues: CAPSFGTGVYEQYF.

This rearrangement joins TRBV9 to TRBJ2-2, with TRBD1 matching 8 bases. V lost 3 bases and J lost 3; bases outside the gene matches: 16. From germline, CDR1 is SGDLS and CDR2 YYNGEE. The CDR3 runs 19 residues. The CDR3 nucleotides read TGTGCCAGCAGCGCCAGCAGGGGGCGGTTTAAAGCTGACACCGGGGAGCTGTTTTTT. As protein: CASSASRGRFKADTGELFF.

V and J are TRBV7-2 and TRBJ2-5; tentatively, D is TRBD2 (6 bases). Germline V gene lookup returns CDR1 SGHTA and CDR2 FQGNSA. V was trimmed by 5 bases and J by 7 bases, leaving 14 bases between them. This CDR3 is 13 amino acids long. The chain's CDR3 is CASSRDRAGTQYF. The CDR3 bases are TGTGCCAGCAGCAGAGACAGAGCGGGGACCCAGTACTTC.

The gene calls are TRBV4-1 and TRBJ2-3; possibly TRBD2 for D (6 bases). Between the trimmed V and J ends, which lost 1 base and 5 bases, there was a span of 13 bases. This CDR3 comprises 15 residues. From germline, CDR1 is MGHRA and CDR2 YSYEKL. CDR3 protein: CASSQAGTDGDTQYF. The CDR3 region has the DNA TGCGCCAGCAGCCAAGCGGGGACTGACGGAGATACGCAGTATTTT.

The chain has TRBV27 and TRBJ2-2, with TRBD1 identical over 10 bases. V was pared by 3 bases and J by 6 bases, with 4 bases of the junction left unmatched. The CDR3 has 15 residues. Germline CDR1 MNHEY, CDR2 SMNVEV (reference sequence). This CDR3 is CASSLSGTGAGELFF. CDR3 DNA: TGTGCCAGCAGTTTGAGTGGGACAGGGGCCGGGGAGCTGTTTTTT.

The chain recombines TRBV5-5 with TRBJ1-1; D is uncertain. The CDR3 is made up of 13 amino acids. Trimming shortened V by 0 bases and J by 5 bases, and 8 bases separated the two germline ends. Germline CDR1 and CDR2: SGHKS and YYEKEE (reference sequence). The CDR3 nucleotides are TGTGCCAGCAGCTTGGACTTAATGACTGAAGCTTTCTTT. Its protein product is CASSLDLMTEAFF.

The chain couples TRBV28 to TRBJ2-3, with D maybe TRBD1 (6 bases). CDR1 and CDR2 (germline): MDHEN, SYDVKM. The V end lost 5 bases, the J end lost 2 bases, and 14 bases lay between the germline ends. The CDR3 totals 15 residues. The CDR3 DNA reads as TGTGCCAGCAGTCGCCCAGGGGTGGACACAGATACGCAGTATTTT. It is translated as CASSRPGVDTDTQYF.

The chain links TRBV2 to TRBJ2-1; 10 nucleotides agree with TRBD2. The V and J ends lost 6 bases and 4 bases, in that order; junction bases with no gene match: 3. Germline values: CDR1 SNHLY, CDR2 FYNNEI. The length of the CDR3 is 14 residues. CDR3 in amino acids: CASRASGGYNEQFF. In nucleotides, the CDR3 is TGTGCCAGCAGGGCTAGCGGGGGATACAATGAGCAGTTCTTC.

This chain connects TRBV7-2 to TRBJ2-7; perhaps TRBD2 as D (6 bases). V lost 5 bases, J lost 2 bases, and 13 bases lay in between. Germline CDR1 is SGHTA and CDR2 is FQGNSA. The CDR3 sequence is 14 residues long. CDR3 protein: CASSHGTDTYEQYF. The CDR3 DNA follows: TGTGCCAGCAGCCACGGGACTGATACCTACGAGCAGTACTTC.

The chain has TRBV29-1 and TRBJ2-2; 8 bases map to TRBD2. The CDR3 length is 16 residues. V was clipped by 2 bases and J by 0 bases; unmatched bases: 5. Per germline, CDR1 SQVTM and CDR2 ANQGSEA. The DNA of the CDR3 is TGCAGCGTTGAATTGGTAGCGGGGTCGAACACCGGGGAGCTGTTTTTT. Its translation: CSVELVAGSNTGELFF.

This chain connects TRBV7-9 to TRBJ1-1; TRBD1 agrees at 7 bases. Losses at the gene ends were 1 base for V and 4 bases for J; bases not matched to a gene: 3. The germline V gene has CDR1 SEHNR and CDR2 FQNEAQ (reference sequence). This CDR3 is 14 amino acids long. The CDR3 loop reads CASSLEGAGTEAFF. The CDR3 nucleotides read TGTGCCAGCAGCTTAGAGGGGGCCGGCACTGAAGCTTTCTTT.

The chain employs TRBV18 and TRBJ2-7; 8 nucleotides match TRBD1. J gave up 2 bases and V 2 bases, and 5 bases lay outside the gene matches. This CDR3 has 15 amino acids. CDR1 and CDR2 (germline): KGHSH, LQKENI. The CDR3 region has the DNA TGTGCCAGCTCACCAAACGGACAGGGCACCTACGAGCAGTACTTC. Its translation: CASSPNGQGTYEQYF.

CDR3 residues: CASSRQLPNTEAFF. The CDR3 nucleotides are TGTGCCAGCAGTCGACAGTTACCGAACACTGAAGCTTTCTTT. The chain recombines TRBV6-5 with TRBJ1-1, with D perhaps TRBD1 (5 bases). The ends were cut back, 5 bases at V and 1 base at J, with 11 bases in the middle. CDR3 length equals 14 residues. Germline-derived CDR1 and CDR2 are MNHEY and SVGAGI.

V is TRBV18 and J is TRBJ1-2; D possibly corresponds to TRBD1 (6 bases). V was trimmed by 2 bases and J by 4 bases, leaving 17 bases between them. This CDR3 spans 16 amino acids. Germline CDR1 KGHSH, CDR2 LQKENI. The CDR3 coding sequence is TGTGCCAGCTCACCAGATCGGACAGTACTCACCTATGGCTACACCTTC. It yields the protein CASSPDRTVLTYGYTF.

The V call is TRBV5-4, the J call TRBJ2-1; 8 nucleotides match TRBD2. The germline CDR1 and CDR2 sequences are SGHNT and YYREEE (reference sequence). This CDR3 comprises 15 residues. V lost 0 bases and J lost 4; bases outside the gene matches: 3. The CDR3 loop reads CASSLERESYNEQFF. In DNA form, the CDR3 reads TGTGCCAGCAGCTTGGAGCGGGAGTCTTACAATGAGCAGTTCTTC.